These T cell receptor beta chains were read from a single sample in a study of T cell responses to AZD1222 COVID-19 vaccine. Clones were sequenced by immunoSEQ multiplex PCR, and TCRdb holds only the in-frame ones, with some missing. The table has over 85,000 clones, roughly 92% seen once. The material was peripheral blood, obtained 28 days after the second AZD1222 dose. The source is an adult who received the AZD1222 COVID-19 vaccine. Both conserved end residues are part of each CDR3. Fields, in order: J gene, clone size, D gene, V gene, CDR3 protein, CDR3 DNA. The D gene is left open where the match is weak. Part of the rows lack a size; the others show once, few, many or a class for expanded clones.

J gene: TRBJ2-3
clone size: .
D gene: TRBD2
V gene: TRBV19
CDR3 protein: CASSIDTPLAGGTSTQYF
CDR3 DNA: TGTGCCAGTAGTATAGATACCCCACTAGCGGGGGGCACGAGTACGCAGTATTTT

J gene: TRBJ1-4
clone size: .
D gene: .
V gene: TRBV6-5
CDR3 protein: CASSSGATNEKLFF
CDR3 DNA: TGTGCCAGCAGTTCGGGTGCAACTAATGAAAAACTGTTTTTT

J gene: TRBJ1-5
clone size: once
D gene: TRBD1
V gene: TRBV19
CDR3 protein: CASSSIQGIDQPQHF
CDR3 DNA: TGTGCCAGTAGTTCGATACAGGGGATTGATCAGCCCCAGCATTTT

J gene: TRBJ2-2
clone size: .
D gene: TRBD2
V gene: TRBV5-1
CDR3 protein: CASSRGGSAGELFF
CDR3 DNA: TGCGCCAGCAGCCGGGGGGGCTCAGCCGGGGAGCTGTTTTTT

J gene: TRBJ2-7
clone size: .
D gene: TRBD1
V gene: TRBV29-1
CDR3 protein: CSVESETGGFEQYF
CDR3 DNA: TGCAGCGTTGAAAGTGAGACAGGGGGTTTCGAGCAGTACTTC

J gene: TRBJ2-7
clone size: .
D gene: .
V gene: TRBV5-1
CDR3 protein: CASSFGGSYEQYF
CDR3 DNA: TGCGCCAGCAGCTTCGGGGGTTCGTACGAGCAGTACTTC

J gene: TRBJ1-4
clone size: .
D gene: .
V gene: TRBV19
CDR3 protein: CASSGGQLNEKLFF
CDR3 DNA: TGTGCCAGTAGTGGAGGACAGTTGAATGAAAAACTGTTTTTT

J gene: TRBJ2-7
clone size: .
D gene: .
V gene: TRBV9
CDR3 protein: CASSVGVGASSYEQYF
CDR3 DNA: TGTGCCAGCAGCGTAGGGGTTGGGGCCTCTTCCTACGAGCAGTACTTC

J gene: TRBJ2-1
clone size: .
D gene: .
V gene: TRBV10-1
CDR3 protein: CASSEKAGEQFF
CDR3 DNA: TGCGCCAGCAGTGAAAAAGCGGGTGAGCAGTTCTTC

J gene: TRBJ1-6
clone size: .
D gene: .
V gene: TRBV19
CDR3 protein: CASSMDPGVDDSPLHF
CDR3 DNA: TGTGCCAGTAGTATGGACCCCGGCGTTGACGATTCACCCCTCCACTTT

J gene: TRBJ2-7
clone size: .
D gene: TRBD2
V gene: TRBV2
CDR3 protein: CASSAVAGGPKHRSSYEQYF
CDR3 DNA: TGTGCCAGCAGCGCAGTAGCGGGGGGCCCCAAACACAGGAGCTCCTACGAGCAGTACTTC

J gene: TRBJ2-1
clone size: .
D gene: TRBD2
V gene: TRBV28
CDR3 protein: CASSGLAGGSLRFNEQFF
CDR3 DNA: TGTGCCAGCAGCGGACTAGCGGGGGGTAGTCTAAGGTTTAATGAGCAGTTCTTC

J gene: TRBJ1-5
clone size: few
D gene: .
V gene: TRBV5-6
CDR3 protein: CASSLIGGGNQPQHF
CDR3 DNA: TGTGCCAGCAGCTTGATTGGGGGCGGCAATCAGCCCCAGCATTTT

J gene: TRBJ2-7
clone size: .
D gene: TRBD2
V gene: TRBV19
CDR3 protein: CASSIRLAGGGQYF
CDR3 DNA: TGTGCCAGTAGTATCCGACTAGCGGGGGGCGGTCAGTACTTC

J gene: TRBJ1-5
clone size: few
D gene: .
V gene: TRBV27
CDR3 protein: CASSLFSRDARQPQHF
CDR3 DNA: TGTGCCAGCAGTTTATTCAGCAGGGATGCGCGTCAGCCCCAGCATTTT

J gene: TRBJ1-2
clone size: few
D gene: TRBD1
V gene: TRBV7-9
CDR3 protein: CASSTAQGLHGYTF
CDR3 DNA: TGTGCCAGCAGCACGGCACAGGGGCTGCATGGCTACACCTTC

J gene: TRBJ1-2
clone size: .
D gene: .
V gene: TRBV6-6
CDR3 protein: CASSYGVGNYGYTF
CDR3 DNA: TGTGCCAGCAGTTACGGAGTCGGGAACTATGGCTACACCTTC

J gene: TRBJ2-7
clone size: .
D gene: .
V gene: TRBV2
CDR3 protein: CASSEAVAEQYF
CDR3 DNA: TGTGCCAGCAGTGAAGCTGTTGCCGAGCAGTACTTC

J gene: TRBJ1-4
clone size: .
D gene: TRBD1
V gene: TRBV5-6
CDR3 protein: CASSPRTGAAYEKLFF
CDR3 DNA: TGTGCCAGCAGCCCCCGGACAGGGGCCGCCTACGAAAAACTGTTTTTT

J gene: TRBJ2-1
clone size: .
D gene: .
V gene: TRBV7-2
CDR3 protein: CASSRVSSYNEQFF
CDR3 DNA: TGTGCCAGCAGTCGGGTAAGCTCCTACAATGAGCAGTTCTTC

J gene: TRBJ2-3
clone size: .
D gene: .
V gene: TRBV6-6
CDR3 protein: CATALLAFTDTQYF
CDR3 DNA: TGTGCCACGGCCCTTTTAGCTTTCACAGATACGCAGTATTTT

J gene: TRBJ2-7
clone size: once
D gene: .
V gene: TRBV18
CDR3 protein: CASSPGGAGGLYEQYF
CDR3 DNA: TGTGCCAGCTCACCCGGAGGGGCAGGGGGGCTCTACGAGCAGTACTTC

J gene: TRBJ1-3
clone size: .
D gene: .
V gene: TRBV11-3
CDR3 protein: CASSQGFSGNTIYF
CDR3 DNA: TGTGCCAGCAGCCAGGGCTTCTCTGGAAACACCATATATTTT

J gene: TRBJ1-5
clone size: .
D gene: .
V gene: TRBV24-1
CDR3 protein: CATYRVCSNQPQHF
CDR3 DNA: TGTGCCACTTACAGGGTGTGCAGCAATCAGCCCCAGCATTTT

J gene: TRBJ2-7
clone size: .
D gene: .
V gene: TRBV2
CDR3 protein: CASSELAESSYEQYF
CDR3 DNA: TGTGCCAGCAGTGAATTGGCGGAGAGCTCCTACGAGCAGTACTTC

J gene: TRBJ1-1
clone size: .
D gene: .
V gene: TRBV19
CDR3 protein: CASSITANTEAFF
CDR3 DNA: TGTGCCAGTAGTATAACAGCCAACACAGAAGCTTTCTTT

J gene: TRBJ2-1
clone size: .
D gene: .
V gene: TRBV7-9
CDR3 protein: CASSLRQPSHEQFF
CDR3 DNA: TGTGCCAGCAGCTTGCGGCAGCCAAGCCATGAGCAGTTCTTC

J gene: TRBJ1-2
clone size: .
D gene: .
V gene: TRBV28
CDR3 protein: CASRQGRAYGYTF
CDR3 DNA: TGTGCCAGCAGGCAGGGGAGAGCCTATGGCTACACCTTC

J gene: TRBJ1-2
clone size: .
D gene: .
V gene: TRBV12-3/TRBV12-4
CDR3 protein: CASSPGRIGGYTF
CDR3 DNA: TGTGCCAGCAGTCCCGGGAGGATAGGCGGCTACACCTTC

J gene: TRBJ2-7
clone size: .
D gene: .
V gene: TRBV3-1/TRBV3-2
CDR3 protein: CAGSQDRTAYEQYF
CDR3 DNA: TGTGCCGGCAGCCAAGATCGAACGGCCTACGAGCAGTACTTC